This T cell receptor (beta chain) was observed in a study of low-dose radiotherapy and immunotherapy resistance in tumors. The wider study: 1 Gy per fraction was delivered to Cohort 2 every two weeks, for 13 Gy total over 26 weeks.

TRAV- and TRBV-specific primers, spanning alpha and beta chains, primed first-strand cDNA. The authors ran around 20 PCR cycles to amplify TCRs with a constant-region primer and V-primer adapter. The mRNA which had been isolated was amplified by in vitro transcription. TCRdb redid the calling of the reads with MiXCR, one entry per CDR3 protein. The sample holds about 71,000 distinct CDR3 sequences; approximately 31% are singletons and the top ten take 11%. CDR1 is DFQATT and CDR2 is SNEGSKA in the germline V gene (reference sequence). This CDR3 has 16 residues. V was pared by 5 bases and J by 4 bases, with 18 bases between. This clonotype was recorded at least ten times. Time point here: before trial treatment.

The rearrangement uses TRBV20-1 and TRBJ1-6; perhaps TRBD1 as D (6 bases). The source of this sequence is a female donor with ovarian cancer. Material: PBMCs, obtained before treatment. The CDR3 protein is CSAGRSGTRYNSPLHF. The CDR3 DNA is TGCAGTGCTGGACGGTCCGGGACAAGATATAATTCACCCCTCCACTTT.